A selection of T cell receptor beta chains follows, all from one sample in a study of beta chain features in type 1 diabetes. TCRdb keeps only in-frame clones here, not all; method: immunoSEQ multiplex PCR. The table includes more than 300,000 clones, over 12% detected once. The source material was naive CD4+ T cells from blood. The receptor source for this set is a woman between 18 and 29 years old in good health. Both conserved end residues are part of each CDR3. D genes are given only for firm matches. Expanded clones are given a class, and other clones once, few, many or no size at all.

clone size	J gene	V gene	D gene	CDR3 protein	CDR3 DNA
.	TRBJ2-5	TRBV11-2	.	CASSFGGQETQYF	TGTGCCAGCAGCTTTGGCGGACAAGAGACCCAGTACTTC
.	TRBJ1-5	TRBV27	.	CASSLQAGGNQPQHF	TGTGCCAGCAGTTTGCAGGCAGGGGGCAATCAGCCCCAGCATTTT
.	TRBJ2-1	TRBV28	.	CASRSSRVQVPGEQFF	TGTGCCAGCAGGTCAAGCCGGGTCCAGGTCCCGGGGGAGCAGTTCTTC
.	TRBJ1-5	TRBV7-2	TRBD1	CASRDRGPQPQHF	TGTGCCAGCAGGGACAGGGGGCCTCAGCCCCAGCATTTT
once	TRBJ2-1	TRBV28	.	CASRRRNEQFF	TGTGCCAGCAGAAGGCGGAATGAGCAGTTCTTC
.	TRBJ2-7	TRBV28	TRBD1	CASSLQGVTYEQYF	TGTGCCAGCAGTTTACAGGGGGTCACCTACGAGCAGTACTTC
few	TRBJ2-1	TRBV19	.	CASSPLLGSRRAGEQFF	TGTGCCAGTAGTCCCCTCTTAGGTTCCCGCCGGGCGGGAGAGCAGTTCTTC
few	TRBJ2-7	TRBV29-1	.	CSVDGGRGHEQYF	TGCAGCGTTGATGGTGGCAGGGGCCACGAGCAGTACTTC
.	TRBJ2-7	TRBV29-1	.	CSVVGLDYEQYF	TGCAGCGTTGTGGGGCTTGACTACGAGCAGTACTTC
few	TRBJ1-2	TRBV25-1	TRBD1	CASSGGQGRGYTF	TGTGCCAGCAGTGGCGGACAGGGCCGTGGCTACACCTTC
few	TRBJ2-4	TRBV29-1	TRBD1	CSVGQGAPAKNIQYF	TGCAGCGTCGGGCAGGGGGCGCCGGCCAAAAACATTCAGTACTTC
.	TRBJ1-5	TRBV12-5	TRBD1	CASGHHRGGFGNQPQHF	TGTGCTAGTGGTCACCACAGGGGGGGCTTCGGCAATCAGCCCCAGCATTTT
.	TRBJ1-2	TRBV30	TRBD1	CAWSHGTGGANYGYTF	TGTGCCTGGAGCCACGGGACAGGGGGCGCCAACTATGGCTACACCTTC
.	TRBJ2-7	TRBV29-1	.	CSVAPGLSFYEQYF	TGCAGCGTGGCCCCGGGACTCTCATTCTACGAGCAGTACTTC
.	TRBJ2-7	TRBV6-5	.	CASSYSRRHPYEQYF	TGTGCCAGCAGTTACTCGAGGCGCCACCCCTACGAGCAGTACTTC
once	TRBJ2-1	TRBV18	TRBD1	CASSTGTGFHNEQFF	TGTGCCAGCTCAACCGGGACAGGGTTCCACAATGAGCAGTTCTTC
.	TRBJ2-7	TRBV7-2	TRBD2	CASSLEGGVPYEQYF	TGTGCCAGCAGCTTAGAGGGAGGGGTCCCCTACGAGCAGTACTTC
.	TRBJ1-2	TRBV11-2	.	CASSLDRQSYYGYTF	TGTGCCAGCAGCTTAGATAGACAGTCCTACTATGGCTACACCTTC
.	TRBJ2-7	TRBV7-9	.	CASSPTGYYEQYF	TGTGCCAGCAGCCCTACAGGGTACTACGAGCAGTACTTC
.	TRBJ1-1	TRBV1	.	CTSSQDREDMNTEAFF	TGCACCAGCAGCCAAGATCGCGAGGACATGAACACTGAAGCTTTCTTT